A selection of T cell receptor beta chains follows, all from one sample in a study of T cell responses to AZD1222 COVID-19 vaccine. This table comes from immunoSEQ multiplex PCR, and its TCRdb copy is limited to in-frame clones, with some not included. This table holds some 120,000 clones, about 89% found once. Sequenced here: peripheral blood, sampled on day 0 of AZD1222 vaccination. Receptors were obtained from an adult in good health. Each CDR3 is given with its conserved first and last residue. Fields, in order: D gene, CDR3 length, clone size, V gene, J gene, CDR3 DNA, CDR3 protein. D genes are given only for firm matches. Expanded clones are given a class, and other clones once, few, many or no size at all.

D: -
length: 18
size: -
V: TRBV19
J: TRBJ1-3
DNA: TGTGCCAGTAGTATCGGCGCATTGGGGCTGAGCTCTGGAAACACCATATATTTT
CDR3: CASSIGALGLSSGNTIYF

D: TRBD2
length: 17
size: -
V: TRBV7-2
J: TRBJ2-7
DNA: TGTGCCAGCAGCTCAGACCGTATAGCGGGGGCTAGTTACGAGCAGTACTTC
CDR3: CASSSDRIAGASYEQYF

D: -
length: 13
size: -
V: TRBV6-4
J: TRBJ1-5
DNA: TGTGCCAGCAGTGAAGGGACTGGTCAGCCCCAGCATTTT
CDR3: CASSEGTGQPQHF

D: TRBD1
length: 16
size: -
V: TRBV4-1
J: TRBJ2-7
DNA: TGCGCCAGCAGCCAAGTCCCCAGGGGGAAAACCTACGAGCAGTACTTC
CDR3: CASSQVPRGKTYEQYF

D: TRBD1
length: 18
size: once
V: TRBV19
J: TRBJ1-5
DNA: TGTGCCAGTAGTATTGAAATTATTCGGGGGACAGGGAATCAGCCCCAGCATTTT
CDR3: CASSIEIIRGTGNQPQHF

D: -
length: 15
size: -
V: TRBV24-1
J: TRBJ2-7
DNA: TGTGCCACCAGTGACCCGACACAACCCCCCTACGAGCAGTACTTC
CDR3: CATSDPTQPPYEQYF

D: -
length: 14
size: -
V: TRBV19
J: TRBJ1-2
DNA: TGTGCCAGTACCTCCATGGTCGTTAACTATGGCTACACCTTC
CDR3: CASTSMVVNYGYTF

D: -
length: 11
size: -
V: TRBV30
J: TRBJ1-1
DNA: TGTGCCTGGAGTGTACGGTCTGAAGCTTTCTTT
CDR3: CAWSVRSEAFF

D: -
length: 13
size: -
V: TRBV6-5
J: TRBJ2-5
DNA: TGTGCCAGCATATACCATCTTCAAGAGACCCAGTACTTC
CDR3: CASIYHLQETQYF

D: -
length: 13
size: -
V: TRBV29-1
J: TRBJ1-1
DNA: TGCAGCGTCTCGACAGGAGGGGAGACTGAAGCTTTCTTT
CDR3: CSVSTGGETEAFF

D: TRBD1
length: 13
size: -
V: TRBV6-5
J: TRBJ2-3
DNA: TGTGCCACCCAGGGGGACAACACAGATACGCAGTATTTT
CDR3: CATQGDNTDTQYF

D: -
length: 12
size: -
V: TRBV30
J: TRBJ2-5
DNA: TGTGCCTGGACTACGGGTCTGGAGACCCAGTACTTC
CDR3: CAWTTGLETQYF

D: TRBD1
length: 15
size: -
V: TRBV7-2
J: TRBJ1-5
DNA: TGTGCCAGCAGCTCCATAGGGGACAGGGGTGAACCCCAGCATTTT
CDR3: CASSSIGDRGEPQHF

D: TRBD2
length: 14
size: once
V: TRBV30
J: TRBJ2-7
DNA: TGTGCCTGGAGTGTAGGGCTAGCGGGCGACGAGCAGTACTTC
CDR3: CAWSVGLAGDEQYF

D: -
length: 11
size: -
V: TRBV30
J: TRBJ2-5
DNA: TGTGCCTGGAGTGTACTCGAGACCCAGTACTTC
CDR3: CAWSVLETQYF

D: -
length: 13
size: -
V: TRBV18
J: TRBJ2-7
DNA: TGTGCCAGCTCACCAGAAAGGGTCTACGAGCAGTACTTC
CDR3: CASSPERVYEQYF

D: TRBD1
length: 13
size: -
V: TRBV30
J: TRBJ1-1
DNA: TGTGCCTGGAGGGGACAGCTCGGCGCTGAAGCTTTCTTT
CDR3: CAWRGQLGAEAFF

D: TRBD1
length: 18
size: -
V: TRBV27
J: TRBJ1-6
DNA: TGTGCCAGCAGTTCCGGGACAGGGGGCCAATCCTATAATTCACCCCTCCACTTT
CDR3: CASSSGTGGQSYNSPLHF

D: -
length: 11
size: -
V: TRBV20-1
J: TRBJ2-5
DNA: TGCAGTGCTTGGTACCAAGAGACCCAGTACTTC
CDR3: CSAWYQETQYF

D: -
length: 16
size: -
V: TRBV30
J: TRBJ1-1
DNA: TGTGCCTGGAGGACAGAACCCCGGACAGTTAACACTGAAGCTTTCTTT
CDR3: CAWRTEPRTVNTEAFF

D: -
length: 13
size: once
V: TRBV28
J: TRBJ1-5
DNA: TGTGCCAGCAGTCAATATAGCAATCAGCCCCAGCATTTT
CDR3: CASSQYSNQPQHF

D: -
length: 12
size: -
V: TRBV27
J: TRBJ1-5
DNA: TGTGCCAGCAGTAGGCCGGGGGAGCCCCAGCATTTT
CDR3: CASSRPGEPQHF

D: -
length: 16
size: -
V: TRBV4-2
J: TRBJ1-5
DNA: TGTGCCAGCAGCCAAGGGAACAGGGTTAGCAATCAGCCCCAGCATTTT
CDR3: CASSQGNRVSNQPQHF

D: TRBD1
length: 16
size: -
V: TRBV5-5
J: TRBJ2-7
DNA: TGTGCCAGCAGCCGCCGGACAGGCGAGGGGCCCTACGAGCAGTACTTC
CDR3: CASSRRTGEGPYEQYF

D: -
length: 15
size: -
V: TRBV4-3
J: TRBJ2-1
DNA: TGCGCCAGCAGCCAAGATCGGTTTCGAGTGAATGAGCAGTTCTTC
CDR3: CASSQDRFRVNEQFF

D: -
length: 13
size: -
V: TRBV29-1
J: TRBJ1-2
DNA: TGCAGCGTTGATGCGGGGGGCGGTGATGGCTACACCTTC
CDR3: CSVDAGGGDGYTF

D: -
length: 13
size: -
V: TRBV6-5
J: TRBJ2-3
DNA: TGTGCCAGCAGTTGGGACGGCACAGATACGCAGTATTTT
CDR3: CASSWDGTDTQYF

D: TRBD2
length: 16
size: -
V: TRBV3-1/TRBV3-2
J: TRBJ2-1
DNA: TGTGCCAGCAGCCAAGGCCGACTAGCGGGGTCCGATGAGCAGTTCTTC
CDR3: CASSQGRLAGSDEQFF

D: -
length: 15
size: -
V: TRBV4-3
J: TRBJ2-7
DNA: TGCGCCAGCAGCCAAGATTGGGGGACATCATACGAGCAGTACTTC
CDR3: CASSQDWGTSYEQYF

D: TRBD2
length: 13
size: -
V: TRBV6-6
J: TRBJ2-3
DNA: TGTGCCAGCACGAGCGGGGGAGGGGATACGCAGTATTTT
CDR3: CASTSGGGDTQYF

D: -
length: 13
size: -
V: TRBV27
J: TRBJ1-1
DNA: TGTGCCAGCAGAAAGTCTCCCCTCACTGAAGCTTTCTTT
CDR3: CASRKSPLTEAFF

D: -
length: 12
size: -
V: TRBV29-1
J: TRBJ2-7
DNA: TGCAGCGTCTCGCCGGGTTTATACGAGCAGTACTTC
CDR3: CSVSPGLYEQYF

D: -
length: 15
size: -
V: TRBV3-1/TRBV3-2
J: TRBJ1-1
DNA: TGTGCCAGCAGCCAAGGGACCTCAGGGGACACTGAAGCTTTCTTT
CDR3: CASSQGTSGDTEAFF

D: TRBD2
length: 13
size: once
V: TRBV27
J: TRBJ2-5
DNA: TGTGCCAGCAGTTTTAGCGGGGTGGAGACCCAGTACTTC
CDR3: CASSFSGVETQYF

D: -
length: 15
size: -
V: TRBV16
J: TRBJ2-2
DNA: TGTGCCAGCAGCCAATCGAACAGCAACACCGGGGAGCTGTTTTTT
CDR3: CASSQSNSNTGELFF

D: -
length: 15
size: -
V: TRBV15
J: TRBJ1-4
DNA: TGTGCCACCAGCGGAGCTGGAGGGACTAATGAAAAACTGTTTTTT
CDR3: CATSGAGGTNEKLFF

D: -
length: 14
size: -
V: TRBV2
J: TRBJ2-2
DNA: TGTGCCAGCAGTGGTCAGGGTAACACCGGGGAGCTGTTTTTT
CDR3: CASSGQGNTGELFF

D: TRBD1
length: 14
size: -
V: TRBV7-2
J: TRBJ1-6
DNA: TGTGCCAGCAGTCCGGGACAGGGCGGGTCACCCCTCCACTTT
CDR3: CASSPGQGGSPLHF

D: -
length: 15
size: -
V: TRBV10-3
J: TRBJ1-3
DNA: TGTGCCATCAGCGCCTTCCACTCCTCTGGAAACACCATATATTTT
CDR3: CAISAFHSSGNTIYF

D: -
length: 16
size: -
V: TRBV5-8
J: TRBJ1-1
DNA: TGTGCCAGCAGCTTGAGTTACGGGACCCAAAACACTGAAGCTTTCTTT
CDR3: CASSLSYGTQNTEAFF